Listed below are T cell receptor beta chains from one sample, sequenced in a study of blood T cell repertoires in COVID-19. Measured with immunoSEQ multiplex PCR; TCRdb has only the in-frame clones, and not every one. The repertoire has about 140,000 clones, 75% to 90% of them found once; the top ten carry approximately 4.1%. Sequencing was carried out using peripheral blood. Receptors were obtained from a woman of 80 years or more with acute or convalescent COVID-19. The CDR3 runs from the conserved cysteine through the conserved F or W. Each record gives: D gene, clone size, J gene, V gene, CDR3 protein, CDR3 DNA. A D gene is named only where the DNA matches it firmly. Not all rows give a size; the values are once, few, many and, for expanded clones, a class.

.,.,TRBJ2-7,TRBV15,CATSRDVGHLSYEQYF,TGTGCCACCAGCAGAGATGTCGGACACCTCTCCTACGAGCAGTACTTC
.,few,TRBJ1-1,TRBV19,CASSFVLGAGRTEAFF,TGTGCCAGTAGTTTCGTATTAGGGGCAGGTAGGACTGAAGCTTTCTTT
.,few,TRBJ1-5,TRBV4-1,CASSQDQGGDSNQPQHF,TGCGCCAGCAGCCAAGATCAAGGGGGGGATAGCAATCAGCCCCAGCATTTT
.,.,TRBJ2-7,TRBV5-1,CASSLAPARYEQYF,TGCGCCAGCAGCTTGGCACCCGCGCGCTACGAGCAGTACTTC
.,.,TRBJ1-1,TRBV28,CASSLQGRYTEAFF,TGTGCCAGCAGTTTACAGGGGCGGTACACTGAAGCTTTCTTT
.,once,TRBJ1-5,TRBV2,CASSGTSNQPQHF,TGTGCCAGCAGTGGGACAAGCAATCAGCCCCAGCATTTT
.,.,TRBJ1-1,TRBV12-5,CASGRGDTEAFF,TGTGCTAGTGGCCGGGGTGACACTGAAGCTTTCTTT
TRBD2,once,TRBJ2-3,TRBV5-1,CASSLGLAEADTQYF,TGCGCCAGCAGCTTGGGACTAGCAGAGGCAGATACGCAGTATTTT
TRBD1,.,TRBJ1-1,TRBV5-5,CASSFTGGRDTEAFF,TGTGCCAGCAGCTTTACAGGGGGTAGGGACACTGAAGCTTTCTTT
.,once,TRBJ2-7,TRBV12-3/TRBV12-4,CASSFHRGEQYF,TGTGCCAGCAGCTTCCACCGGGGCGAGCAGTACTTC
.,.,TRBJ2-1,TRBV28,CASSLWKRREMNEQFF,TGTGCCAGCAGTTTATGGAAAAGGAGAGAAATGAATGAGCAGTTCTTC
.,.,TRBJ2-7,TRBV7-9,CASSLQAHSYEQYF,TGTGCCAGCAGCTTGCAGGCACACTCCTACGAGCAGTACTTC
.,.,TRBJ2-7,TRBV19,CASSISIDYEQYF,TGTGCCAGTAGTATTTCTATCGACTACGAGCAGTACTTC
.,.,TRBJ2-1,TRBV18,CASSPLGSSYNEQFF,TGTGCCAGCTCACCTCTAGGGAGCTCCTACAATGAGCAGTTCTTC
TRBD1,.,TRBJ1-2,TRBV28,CASSLNPGQGSRGYTF,TGTGCCAGCAGCCTAAACCCGGGACAGGGTAGTAGGGGCTACACCTTC
.,.,TRBJ2-3,TRBV24-1,CATSVSTGEPTDTQYF,TGTGCCACCAGTGTTTCCACGGGGGAGCCCACAGATACGCAGTATTTT
.,.,TRBJ2-5,TRBV11-2,CASSLGRKETQYF,TGTGCCAGCAGCTTAGGCAGAAAAGAGACCCAGTACTTC
TRBD2,.,TRBJ2-2,TRBV19,CASTRLAGGLGVNTGELFF,TGTGCCAGTACCCGTTTGGCGGGGGGGCTAGGGGTGAACACCGGGGAGCTGTTTTTT
.,.,TRBJ1-2,TRBV14,CASTPVEQPYGYTF,TGTGCCAGCACCCCGGTGGAACAGCCTTATGGCTACACCTTC
.,.,TRBJ2-1,TRBV5-1,CATRDNPDNEQFF,TGCGCCACCAGAGACAATCCCGACAATGAGCAGTTCTTC
TRBD1,.,TRBJ1-2,TRBV28,CASSQPGQGDGYTF,TGTGCCAGCAGTCAACCGGGACAGGGAGATGGCTACACCTTC
.,.,TRBJ2-1,TRBV6-5,CASSYQGQYNEQFF,TGTGCCAGCAGTTACCAAGGACAGTACAATGAGCAGTTCTTC
TRBD2,.,TRBJ2-1,TRBV18,CASSPGVAGYSVSEQFF,TGTGCCAGCTCACCCGGGGTAGCGGGGTATTCGGTGAGTGAGCAGTTCTTC
.,.,TRBJ1-1,TRBV9,CASSLGQNTEAFF,TGTGCCAGCAGCTTGGGACAGAACACTGAAGCTTTCTTT
TRBD2,.,TRBJ2-7,TRBV10-1,CASSLAGEGYEQYF,TGCGCCAGCAGTCTAGCGGGAGAAGGGTACGAGCAGTACTTC
.,.,TRBJ1-6,TRBV6-5,CASSTHNNSPLHF,TGTGCCAGCAGTACTCATAATAATTCACCCCTCCACTTT
.,.,TRBJ2-1,TRBV2,CASSSQTVNNYNEQFF,TGTGCCAGCAGCTCCCAAACTGTCAATAACTACAATGAGCAGTTCTTC
.,.,TRBJ1-2,TRBV11-2,CASSPPGVTLGRGYTF,TGTGCCAGCAGCCCCCCCGGCGTAACCCTTGGGCGTGGCTACACCTTC
TRBD1,.,TRBJ1-2,TRBV28,CASSQTDRVPGYTF,TGTGCCAGCAGTCAAACCGACAGGGTACCGGGCTACACCTTC
.,.,TRBJ2-3,TRBV28,CASSLSGGGGADTQYF,TGTGCCAGCAGTTTATCGGGAGGGGGCGGCGCAGATACGCAGTATTTT
.,.,TRBJ2-1,TRBV21-1,CASSKVPRGQGDLNEQFF,TGTGCCAGCAGCAAAGTCCCCCGTGGACAGGGGGACCTCAATGAGCAGTTCTTC
.,once,TRBJ1-1,TRBV2,CASRQYQGWTEAFF,TGTGCCAGCAGGCAGTACCAGGGGTGGACTGAAGCTTTCTTT
.,.,TRBJ1-1,TRBV29-1,CSETAGAGTEAFF,TGCAGCGAGACCGCGGGGGCAGGCACTGAAGCTTTCTTT
.,.,TRBJ2-7,TRBV5-1,CASSSPSPQQYF,TGCGCCAGCAGCTCCCCCTCCCCCCAGCAGTACTTC
TRBD1,once,TRBJ1-1,TRBV19,CASSIQGAWDTEAFF,TGTGCCAGTAGTATACAGGGGGCATGGGACACTGAAGCTTTCTTT
.,once,TRBJ1-2,TRBV7-9,CASSLARQGGGYTF,TGTGCCAGCAGCTTAGCGAGGCAGGGCGGAGGCTACACCTTC
.,.,TRBJ2-2,TRBV30,CAWMSGVDTGELFF,TGTGCCTGGATGTCAGGGGTGGACACCGGGGAGCTGTTTTTT
.,.,TRBJ2-5,TRBV9,CASSVLLWGPQETQYF,TGTGCCAGCAGCGTTCTTCTATGGGGGCCTCAAGAGACCCAGTACTTC
.,.,TRBJ1-5,TRBV18,CASSPSKQPQHF,TGTGCCAGCTCACCTAGCAAACAGCCCCAGCATTTT
.,.,TRBJ1-6,TRBV5-1,CASSAGILSSYNSPLHF,TGCGCCAGCAGCGCCGGGATACTGAGCTCCTATAATTCACCCCTCCACTTT
.,.,TRBJ1-5,TRBV6-1,CASSEPWGHISNQPQHF,TGTGCCAGCAGTGAACCGTGGGGACACATTAGCAATCAGCCCCAGCATTTT